This TCR beta chain was observed in a study of cytomegalovirus exposure and HLA in healthy donors. Study details: Prior work identified about 120 million unique TCR beta sequences in around 170 million T cells. Notes on the study in general: Roughly 170 TCR beta chains were listed as cytomegalovirus-associated. The authors later linked a missense DCLRE1C variant to TCR beta V- and J-gene trimming.

Primers included in the PCR were 60 Vbeta and 13 Jbeta primers. Per the original methods: The authors later counted roughly 77 million unique TCR beta chains, approximately 10 million of them shared. Repertoires were generated with immunoSEQ multiplex PCR, while TCRdb's copy carries only in-frame clones and drops some. V and J calls and clone size are copied from that table; D and trimming were computed from the DNA. In the table there are 130,000 to 150,000 clones, less than 85% of which are singletons. Notes on this clone: As yet, its antigen is unknown.

Germline values: CDR1 LNHDA, CDR2 SQIVND (reference sequence). The CDR3 totals 13 residues. V shed 4 bases and J shed 7 bases, with 13 bases lying between them. What was sequenced was PBMCs. This chain joins TRBV19 and TRBJ1-1; D is possibly TRBD1 (5 bases). The source is a man in his forties in good health and CMV-seropositive. The CDR3 here is CASSTLQAIEAFF. For the CDR3, the DNA is TGTGCCAGTAGTACATTACAGGCCATTGAAGCTTTCTTT. The variable domain in full, completed from reference TRBV19 and TRBJ1-1, reads DGGITQSPKYLFRKEGQNVTLSCEQNLNHDAMYWYRQDPGQGLRLIYYSQIVNDFQKGDIAEGYSVSREKKESFPLTVTSAQKNPTAFYLCASSTLQAIEAFFGQGTRLTVV.